This T cell receptor beta chain was sequenced in a study of blood T cell repertoires in COVID-19. TCRdb keeps only in-frame clones here, not all; method: immunoSEQ multiplex PCR. This table has tens of thousands of clones, more than 85% appearing once. The V end lost 0 bases, the J end lost 5 bases, and 16 bases lay between the germline ends. The CDR3 spans 16 residues. CDR1 and CDR2 (germline): MGHRA, YSYEKL. This receptor was obtained from a woman over 75 with acute or convalescent COVID-19. The sample taken for sequencing was peripheral blood. The J gene is TRBJ1-1, the V gene TRBV4-1; weak D call: TRBD1 (5 bases). CDR3 coding DNA: TGCGCCAGCAGCCAAGATGGCAGGGTGAGAGGAACTGAAGCTTTCTTT. Its protein product is CASSQDGRVRGTEAFF.